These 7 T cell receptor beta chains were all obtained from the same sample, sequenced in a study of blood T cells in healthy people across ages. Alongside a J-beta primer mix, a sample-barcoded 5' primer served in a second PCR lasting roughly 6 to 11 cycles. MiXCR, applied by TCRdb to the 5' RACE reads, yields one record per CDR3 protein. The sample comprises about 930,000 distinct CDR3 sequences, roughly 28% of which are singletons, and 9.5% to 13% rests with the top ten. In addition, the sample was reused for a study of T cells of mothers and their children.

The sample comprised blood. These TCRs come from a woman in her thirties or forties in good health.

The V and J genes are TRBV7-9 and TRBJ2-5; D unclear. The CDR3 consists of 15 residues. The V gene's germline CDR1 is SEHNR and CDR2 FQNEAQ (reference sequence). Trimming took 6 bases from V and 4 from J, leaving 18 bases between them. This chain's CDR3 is CASSPRAPMGETQYF. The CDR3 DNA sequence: TGTGCCAGCAGTCCAAGGGCCCCGATGGGAGAGACCCAGTACTTC.

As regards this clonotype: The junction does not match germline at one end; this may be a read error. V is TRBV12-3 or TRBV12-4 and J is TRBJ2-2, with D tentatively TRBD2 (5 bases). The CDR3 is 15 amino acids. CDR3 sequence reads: CASSFVTGVTGELFF. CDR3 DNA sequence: TGTGCCAGCAGTTTCGTCACGGGTGTCACCGGGGAACTGTTTTTT.

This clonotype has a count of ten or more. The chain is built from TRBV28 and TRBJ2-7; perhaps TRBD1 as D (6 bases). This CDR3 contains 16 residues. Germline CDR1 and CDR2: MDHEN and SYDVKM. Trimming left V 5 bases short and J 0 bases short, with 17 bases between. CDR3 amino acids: CASSAQGWHTSYEQYF. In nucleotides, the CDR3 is TGTGCCAGCAGTGCACAGGGATGGCACACCTCCTACGAGCAGTACTTC.

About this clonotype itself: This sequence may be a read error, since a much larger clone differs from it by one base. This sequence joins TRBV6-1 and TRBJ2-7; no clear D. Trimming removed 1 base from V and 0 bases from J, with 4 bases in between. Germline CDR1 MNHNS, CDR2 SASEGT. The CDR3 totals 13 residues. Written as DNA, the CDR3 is TGTGCCAGCAGTGAAGACAGCTCCTACGAGCAGTACTTC. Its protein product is CASSEDSSYEQYF.

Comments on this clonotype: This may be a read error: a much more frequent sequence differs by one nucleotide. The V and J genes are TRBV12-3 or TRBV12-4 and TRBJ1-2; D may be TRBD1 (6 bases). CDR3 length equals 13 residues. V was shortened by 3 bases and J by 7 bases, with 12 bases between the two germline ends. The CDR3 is CASSFPGASGYTF. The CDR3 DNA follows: TGTGCCAGCAGTTTCCCGGGGGCGAGTGGCTACACCTTC.

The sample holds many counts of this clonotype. This CDR3 is CASSGTLRETQYF. The DNA of the CDR3 is TGTGCCAGCAGCGGGACTTTGAGGGAGACCCAGTACTTC. The V and J genes are TRBV28 and TRBJ2-5, with a weak D call TRBD2 (6 bases). The CDR3 loop spans 13 amino acids. V was pared by 6 bases and J by 5 bases, with 13 bases between. Germline V gives CDR1 MDHEN, CDR2 SYDVKM.

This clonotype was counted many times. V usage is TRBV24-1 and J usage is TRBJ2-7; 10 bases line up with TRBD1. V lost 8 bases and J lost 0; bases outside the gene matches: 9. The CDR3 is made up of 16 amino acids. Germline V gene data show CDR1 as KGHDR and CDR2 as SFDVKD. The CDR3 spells CATKGTGQGHSYEQYF. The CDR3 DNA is TGTGCCACCAAGGGTACGGGACAGGGGCACTCCTACGAGCAGTACTTC.